Listed below are T cell receptor beta chains from one sample, sequenced in a study of vaccination effects on CD4 cells after COVID-19. Antigens of these TCRs are unknown. Libraries were prepared by immunoSEQ multiplex PCR; TCRdb keeps only in-frame clonotypes and omits some of them. The table has 70,000 or so clones, under 80% seen once; the top ten hold roughly a tenth. Sequenced here: CD4+ T cells from PBMCs cultured with SARS-CoV-2 spike peptides, sampled before COVID-19 vaccination. Receptors were obtained from a human donor who received a COVID-19 vaccine. Each CDR3 is given with its conserved first and last residue. The order of the fields is J gene, D gene, V gene, clone size, CDR3 protein, CDR3 DNA. The D gene is left open where the match is weak. Expanded clones get a size class; other rows say once, few or many, or leave the size out.

>TRBJ1-3|NA|TRBV5-6|NA
CASSRVTGSGNTIYF
TGTGCCAGCAGCAGGGTGACAGGTTCCGGAAACACCATATATTTT
>TRBJ1-1|NA|TRBV29-1|NA
CSVSNRDRGTTEAFF
TGCAGCGTCTCAAACCGGGACCGGGGGACAACTGAAGCTTTCTTT
>TRBJ1-1|NA|TRBV28|once
CASSLISGGGEAFF
TGTGCCAGCAGTTTGATCTCAGGTGGAGGTGAAGCTTTCTTT
>TRBJ1-4|NA|TRBV18|NA
CASSPEGIREKLFF
TGTGCCAGCTCACCAGAGGGAATCAGAGAAAAACTGTTTTTT
>TRBJ1-1|TRBD1|TRBV19|NA
CASRNRGKALNTEAFF
TGTGCCAGTAGGAACAGGGGAAAGGCTCTGAACACTGAAGCTTTCTTT
>TRBJ1-1|NA|TRBV9|NA
CASSVATAGTEAFF
TGTGCCAGCAGCGTAGCAACCGCGGGCACTGAAGCTTTCTTT
>TRBJ1-3|NA|TRBV18|once
CASSPQGSSGNTIYF
TGTGCCAGCTCACCCCAGGGGAGCTCTGGAAACACCATATATTTT
>TRBJ1-6|TRBD1|TRBV11-2|few
CASSPPRTGDNSPLHF
TGTGCCAGCAGCCCGCCGAGGACAGGGGACAATTCACCCCTCCACTTT
>TRBJ2-3|NA|TRBV5-3|once
CARSLRLLTNTQYF
TGTGCCAGAAGCTTGAGGCTCCTCACGAATACGCAGTATTTT
>TRBJ2-1|TRBD2|TRBV5-4|NA
CASSLRGGRSEQFF
TGTGCCAGCAGCTTGCGCGGGGGGAGGAGCGAGCAGTTCTTC
>TRBJ1-4|NA|TRBV5-5|once
CASSLGATNEKLFF
TGTGCCAGCAGCTTGGGGGCTACTAATGAAAAACTGTTTTTT
>TRBJ2-5|NA|TRBV11-3|NA
CASSRGGQETQYF
TGTGCCAGCAGCAGAGGTGGGCAAGAGACCCAGTACTTC
>TRBJ1-1|NA|TRBV7-9|NA
CASSLAQAAEAFF
TGTGCCAGCAGCTTAGCGCAGGCTGCTGAAGCTTTCTTT
>TRBJ2-3|TRBD2|TRBV5-1|NA
CASSLVAGGTDTQYF
TGCGCCAGCAGCTTGGTAGCGGGGGGTACAGATACGCAGTATTTT
>TRBJ2-1|TRBD2|TRBV27|NA
CASRPGTSGYNEQFF
TGTGCCAGCAGGCCGGGGACTAGCGGCTACAATGAGCAGTTCTTC
>TRBJ2-2|TRBD2|TRBV7-3|NA
CASSLKASGPLVSTGELFF
TGTGCCAGCAGCTTAAAGGCTAGCGGGCCCTTAGTAAGCACCGGGGAGCTGTTTTTT
>TRBJ1-5|NA|TRBV7-8|NA
CASSERSGTRSNQPQHF
TGTGCCAGCAGCGAGCGATCCGGGACTCGGTCAAATCAGCCCCAGCATTTT
>TRBJ1-2|TRBD1|TRBV3-1/TRBV3-2|NA
CASSHGDREGNGYTF
TGTGCCAGCAGCCATGGGGACAGGGAGGGTAATGGCTACACCTTC
>TRBJ1-1|NA|TRBV20-1|NA
CSARQGVTAFF
TGCAGTGCTAGGCAGGGTGTTACAGCTTTCTTT
>TRBJ1-4|TRBD1|TRBV15|NA
CATSRGGTVEKLFF
TGTGCCACCAGCAGAGGGGGGACAGTCGAAAAACTGTTTTTT
>TRBJ2-5|TRBD1|TRBV2|NA
CASSRDRAGETQYF
TGTGCCAGCAGTAGGGACAGGGCTGGAGAGACCCAGTACTTC
>TRBJ1-1|NA|TRBV6-5|NA
CASTRDGNTEAFF
TGTGCCAGCACCCGAGACGGTAACACTGAAGCTTTCTTT